Below are 16 T cell receptor beta chains sequenced from a single sample in a study of CD8 T cells in Susac syndrome. Roughly 0.5 to 1 ug RNA was reverse transcribed with random hexamers. MiXCR was run by TCRdb on the immunoSEQ multiplex PCR reads, yielding one entry per CDR3 protein. The data show fewer than 200,000 distinct CDR3 sequences, 85% to 95% seen once. The sequenced sample consisted of CD8+ T cells from PBMCs. The receptor set was obtained from a human donor with multiple sclerosis.

The J gene is TRBJ2-1, the V gene TRBV29-1; D call uncertain. Trimming left V 4 bases short and J 2 bases short, with 9 bases between. Germline values: CDR1 SQVTM, CDR2 ANQGSEA. The CDR3 is 13 residues long. The CDR3 protein is CSVVGGPYNEQFF. The CDR3 nucleotides read TGCAGCGTTGTGGGTGGTCCCTACAATGAGCAGTTCTTC.

This chain joins TRBV23-1 and TRBJ2-7; 7 bases align to TRBD1. Being an ORF, TRBV23-1 has a function that is uncertain. The CDR3 runs to 16 residues. Trimming cost V 2 bases and J 1 base; bases outside gene matches: 8. The CDR3 protein is CASSQRPDRESYEQYF. The CDR3 coding sequence is TGCGCCAGCAGTCAACGCCCCGACAGGGAATCCTACGAGCAGTACTTC.

This chain uses TRBV7-3 with TRBJ1-6; no clear D. The CDR3 totals 14 residues. Germline-derived CDR1 and CDR2 are SGHTA and FQGTGA. The ends were cut back, 0 bases at V and 9 bases at J, with 9 bases in the middle. DNA of the CDR3: TGTGCCAGCAGCTTAACGAAAGGAGGTTCACCCCTCCACTTT. Its protein product is CASSLTKGGSPLHF. Looking up the rest from reference TRBV7-3 and TRBJ1-6 gives the full variable domain: GAGVSQTPSNKVTEKGKYVELRCDPISGHTALYWYRQSLGQGPEFLIYFQGTGAADDSGLPNDRFFAVRPEGSVSTLKIQRTERGDSAVYLCASSLTKGGSPLHFGNGTRLTVT.

This clonotype was counted a single time. This sequence joins TRBV11-2 and TRBJ2-7; D uncertain. Trimming removed 1 base at V and 3 bases at J, with 10 bases between. The CDR3 extends over 14 amino acids. Germline assignment: CDR1 SGHAT and CDR2 FQNNGV. The CDR3 nucleotides read TGTGCCAGCAGCTTAGGGAGTGTAGTCTACGAGCAGTACTTC. Its protein product is CASSLGSVVYEQYF.

In its sample, this clonotype was seen a few times. This chain uses TRBV3-1 with TRBJ2-6; D may be TRBD2 (6 bases). V lost 3 bases and J lost 3, with 15 bases in between. The CDR3 spans 17 residues. Germline V gene lookup returns CDR1 LGHDT and CDR2 YNNKEL (reference sequence). The CDR3 spells CASSHKRAASGANVLTF. CDR3 sequence (DNA): TGTGCCAGCAGCCACAAGCGGGCAGCGAGTGGGGCCAACGTCCTGACTTTC.

This clonotype was seen a few times. V gene TRBV12-3 or TRBV12-4 combines with J gene TRBJ2-2, with unresolved D. The ends were cut back, 7 bases at V and 0 bases at J, with 9 bases in the middle. The length of the CDR3 is 14 residues. CDR3 in DNA: TGTGCCAGCACCCCGATGCCGAACACCGGGGAGCTGTTTTTT. It specifies CASTPMPNTGELFF.

J is TRBJ2-7 and V is TRBV30; TRBD2 is a possible D gene (5 bases). Germline V gives CDR1 GTSNPN, CDR2 SVGIG (reference sequence). Trimming removed 1 base at V and 2 bases at J, with 12 bases between. This CDR3 spans 14 amino acids. The CDR3 bases are TGTGCCTGGAGTGCCGGACTTCTTACCTACGAGCAGTACTTC. Translation: CAWSAGLLTYEQYF.

This clonotype has a single count. V gene TRBV5-6 combines with J gene TRBJ2-7; possibly TRBD1 for D (5 bases). The germline V and J ends were trimmed by 4 bases and 2 bases, with 16 bases remaining between them. Germline assignment: CDR1 SGHDT and CDR2 YYEEEE. This CDR3 region has 15 residues. The CDR3 is CASSPTDMETYEQYF. Written as DNA, the CDR3 is TGTGCCAGCAGCCCCACGGACATGGAAACCTACGAGCAGTACTTC. Drawing the rest from reference TRBV5-6 and TRBJ2-7, the complete variable domain is DAGVTQSPTHLIKTRGQQVTLRCSPKSGHDTVSWYQQALGQGPQFIFQYYEEEERQRGNFPDRFSGHQFPNYSSELNVNALLLGDSALYLCASSPTDMETYEQYFGPGTRLTVT.

This chain connects TRBV29-1 to TRBJ2-1; tentatively, D is TRBD1 (6 bases). The V gene's germline CDR1 is SQVTM and CDR2 ANQGSEA. With 5 bases removed from V and 6 bases from J, the gap between germline ends came to 11 bases. This CDR3 has 12 amino acids. The CDR3 loop reads CSVTPTGNEQFF. The CDR3 coding sequence is TGCAGCGTTACCCCGACAGGCAATGAGCAGTTCTTC.

This chain uses TRBV29-1 with TRBJ1-4, with D uncertain. Trimming shortened V by 1 base and J by 6 bases, and 15 bases separated the two germline ends. The CDR3 has 15 residues. CDR1 and CDR2 (germline): SQVTM, ANQGSEA. The CDR3 sequence is CSVEGTEAGDEKLFF. CDR3 sequence (DNA): TGCAGCGTTGAAGGGACCGAGGCTGGGGATGAAAAACTGTTTTTT.

V usage is TRBV14 and J usage is TRBJ2-5; D gene uncertain. The germline gives CDR1 SGHDN, CDR2 FVKESK. The ends were cut back, 0 bases at V and 4 bases at J, with 12 bases in the middle. The CDR3 contains 15 residues. Written as DNA, the CDR3 is TGTGCCAGCAGCCAAGACGGCAGGCTGGGAGAGACCCAGTACTTC. This encodes CASSQDGRLGETQYF.

This chain links TRBV12-3 or TRBV12-4 with TRBJ2-5, with D unclear. Trimming took 1 base from V and 1 from J, leaving 13 bases between them. The CDR3 loop spans 16 amino acids. CDR3 loop: CASSLGLWLTQETQYF. CDR3 bases: TGTGCCAGCAGTTTAGGTCTGTGGCTAACCCAAGAGACCCAGTACTTC.

The V gene is TRBV6-1, the J gene TRBJ1-2; D perhaps matches TRBD1 (5 bases). The CDR3 contains 15 residues. Germline CDR1 MNHNS, CDR2 SASEGT. V was clipped by 4 bases and J by 0 bases, with 12 bases between them. The CDR3 DNA reads TGTGCCAGCAGTGCCGGGGACTCACCTAACTATGGCTACACCTTC. It encodes CASSAGDSPNYGYTF.

V usage is TRBV20-1 and J usage is TRBJ2-3; D gene unclear. CDR3 length: 15 amino acids. Deletions cut 6 bases from V and 2 bases from J, with 18 bases between. Germline CDR1 is DFQATT and CDR2 is SNEGSKA (reference sequence). The DNA of the CDR3 is TGCAGTGCCTTATCCCCTAGAATGGTCACAGATACGCAGTATTTT. The encoded protein is CSALSPRMVTDTQYF.

This clonotype was detected once. This chain links TRBV15 with TRBJ1-4; 9 nucleotides line up with TRBD1. Losses at the gene ends were 0 bases for V and 7 bases for J; bases not matched to a gene: 6. The CDR3 extends over 16 amino acids. In germline, CDR1 is LNHNV, CDR2 YYDKDF (reference sequence). The CDR3 DNA reads as TGTGCCACCAGCAGAGATTGGACAGGGGCGAGTGAAAAACTGTTTTTT. This codes for CATSRDWTGASEKLFF.

The table lists this clonotype with a count of one. The chain employs TRBV20-1 and TRBJ2-1, with 14 nucleotides matching TRBD2. Germline V CDR1 and CDR2: DFQATT, SNEGSKA (reference sequence). The CDR3 extends over 18 amino acids. With V trimmed by 0 bases and J by 6 bases, 10 bases remained unmatched. In DNA, the CDR3 is TGCAGTGCTAGAGATCCTGAGGGGACTAGCGGGAGTGGCAATGAGCAGTTCTTC. Translating gives CSARDPEGTSGSGNEQFF.